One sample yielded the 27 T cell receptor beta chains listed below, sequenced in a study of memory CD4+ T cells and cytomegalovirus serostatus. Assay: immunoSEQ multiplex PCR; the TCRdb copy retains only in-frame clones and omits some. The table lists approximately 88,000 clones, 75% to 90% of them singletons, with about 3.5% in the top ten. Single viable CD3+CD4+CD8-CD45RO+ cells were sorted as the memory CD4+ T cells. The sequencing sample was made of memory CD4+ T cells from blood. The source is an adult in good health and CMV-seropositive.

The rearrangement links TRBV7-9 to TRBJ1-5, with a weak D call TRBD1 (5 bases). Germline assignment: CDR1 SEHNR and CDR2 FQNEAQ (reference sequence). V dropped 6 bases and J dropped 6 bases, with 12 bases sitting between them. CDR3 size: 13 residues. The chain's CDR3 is CASRKGTGQPQHF. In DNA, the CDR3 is TGTGCCAGCAGAAAGGGGACGGGTCAGCCCCAGCATTTT.

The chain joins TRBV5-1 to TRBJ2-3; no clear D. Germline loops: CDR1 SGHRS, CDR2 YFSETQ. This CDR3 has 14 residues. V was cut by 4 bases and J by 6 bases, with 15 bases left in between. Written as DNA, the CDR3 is TGCGCCAGCAGCCTCGCCCCACCTGACGATACGCAGTATTTT. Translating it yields CASSLAPPDDTQYF.

CDR3 coding DNA: TGTGCCAGCAGCTCGGGACAGGGCGGGGGCTACACCTTC. This translates into CASSSGQGGGYTF. The chain carries TRBV7-2 and TRBJ1-2; 9 nucleotides agree with TRBD1. The germline CDR1 and CDR2 sequences are SGHTA and FQGNSA. With 4 bases clipped from V and 8 bases from J, the junction kept 5 bases outside the gene matches. This CDR3 comprises 13 residues.

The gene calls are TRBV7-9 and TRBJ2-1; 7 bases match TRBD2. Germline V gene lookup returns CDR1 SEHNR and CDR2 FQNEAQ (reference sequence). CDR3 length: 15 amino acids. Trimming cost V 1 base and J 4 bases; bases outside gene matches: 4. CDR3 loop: CASSLVVAGYNEQFF. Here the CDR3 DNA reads TGTGCCAGCAGCTTAGTGGTAGCGGGTTACAATGAGCAGTTCTTC.

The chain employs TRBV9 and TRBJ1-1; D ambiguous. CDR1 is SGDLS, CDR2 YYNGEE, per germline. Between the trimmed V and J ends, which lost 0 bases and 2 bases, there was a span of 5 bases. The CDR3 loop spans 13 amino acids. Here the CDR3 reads CASSVAGNTEAFF. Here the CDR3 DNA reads TGTGCCAGCAGCGTAGCGGGAAACACTGAAGCTTTCTTT.

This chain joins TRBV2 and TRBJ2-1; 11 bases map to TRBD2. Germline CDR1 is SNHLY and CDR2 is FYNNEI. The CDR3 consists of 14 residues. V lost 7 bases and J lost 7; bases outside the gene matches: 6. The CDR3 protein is CASNSGRAQNEQFF. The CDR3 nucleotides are TGTGCCAGCAATAGCGGGAGGGCCCAGAATGAGCAGTTCTTC.

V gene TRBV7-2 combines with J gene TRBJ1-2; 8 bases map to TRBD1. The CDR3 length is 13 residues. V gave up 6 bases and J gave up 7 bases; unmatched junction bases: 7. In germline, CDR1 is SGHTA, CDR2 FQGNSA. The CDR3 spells CASRWTGLGGYTF. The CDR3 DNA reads TGTGCCAGCAGATGGACAGGGTTAGGTGGCTACACCTTC.

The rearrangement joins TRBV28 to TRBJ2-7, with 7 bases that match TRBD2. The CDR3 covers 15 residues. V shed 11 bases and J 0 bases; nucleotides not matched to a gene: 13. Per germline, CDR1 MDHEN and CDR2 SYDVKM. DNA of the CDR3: TGTGCCGCGCAAAAACCGGGGGGTTTCTCCTACGAGCAGTACTTC. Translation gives CAAQKPGGFSYEQYF.

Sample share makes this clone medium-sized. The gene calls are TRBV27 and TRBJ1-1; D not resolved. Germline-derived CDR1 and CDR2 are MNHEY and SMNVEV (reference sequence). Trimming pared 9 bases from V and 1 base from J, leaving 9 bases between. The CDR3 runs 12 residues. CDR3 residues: CASLGGNTEAFF. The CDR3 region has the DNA TGTGCCAGTCTGGGAGGGAACACTGAAGCTTTCTTT.

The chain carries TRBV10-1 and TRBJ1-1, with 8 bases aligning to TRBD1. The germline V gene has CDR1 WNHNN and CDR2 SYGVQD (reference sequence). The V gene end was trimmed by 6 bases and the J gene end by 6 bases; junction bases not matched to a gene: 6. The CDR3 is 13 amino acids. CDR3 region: CASRPTGAPEAFF. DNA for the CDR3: TGCGCCAGCAGACCGACAGGGGCCCCTGAAGCTTTCTTT.

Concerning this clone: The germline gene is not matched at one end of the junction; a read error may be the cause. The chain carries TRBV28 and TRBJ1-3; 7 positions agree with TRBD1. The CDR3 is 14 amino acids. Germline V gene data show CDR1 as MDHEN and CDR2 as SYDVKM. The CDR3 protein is CASSPGGIGDTIYF. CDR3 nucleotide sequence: TGTGCCAGCAGTCCAGGGGGGATTGGAGACACCATATATTTT.

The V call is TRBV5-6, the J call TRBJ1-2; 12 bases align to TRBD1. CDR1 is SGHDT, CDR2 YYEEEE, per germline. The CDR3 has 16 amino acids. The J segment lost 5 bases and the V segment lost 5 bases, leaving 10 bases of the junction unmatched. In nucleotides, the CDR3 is TGTGCCAGCAGTGTGGTTGGGGACAGGGGGCATTATGGCTACACCTTC. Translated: CASSVVGDRGHYGYTF.

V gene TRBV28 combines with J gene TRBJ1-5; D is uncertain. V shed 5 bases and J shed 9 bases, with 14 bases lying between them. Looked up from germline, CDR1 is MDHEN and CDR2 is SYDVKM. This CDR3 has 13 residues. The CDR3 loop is CASSLIRVRPQHF. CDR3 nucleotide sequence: TGTGCCAGCAGTCTCATCCGGGTTCGGCCCCAGCATTTT.

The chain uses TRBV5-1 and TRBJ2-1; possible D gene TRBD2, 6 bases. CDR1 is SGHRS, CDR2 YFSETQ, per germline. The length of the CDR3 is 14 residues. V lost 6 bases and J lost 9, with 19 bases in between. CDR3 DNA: TGCGCCAGCACGGCGAGCTCGGGAGCAGGTGAGCAGTTCTTC. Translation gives CASTASSGAGEQFF.

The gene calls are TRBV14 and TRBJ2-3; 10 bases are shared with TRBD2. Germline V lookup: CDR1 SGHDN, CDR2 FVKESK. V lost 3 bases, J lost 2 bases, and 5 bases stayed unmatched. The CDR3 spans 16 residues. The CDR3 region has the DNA TGTGCCAGCAGCCAGGGGACTAGCGCCTACACAGATACGCAGTATTTT. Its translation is CASSQGTSAYTDTQYF.

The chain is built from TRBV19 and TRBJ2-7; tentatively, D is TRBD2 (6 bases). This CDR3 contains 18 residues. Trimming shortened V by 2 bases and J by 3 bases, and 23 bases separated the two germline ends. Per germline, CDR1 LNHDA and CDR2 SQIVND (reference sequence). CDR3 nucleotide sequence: TGTGCCAGTAGTATAAGTGCGTGGGAGTCGGAGGGATACTACGAGCAGTACTTC. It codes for CASSISAWESEGYYEQYF. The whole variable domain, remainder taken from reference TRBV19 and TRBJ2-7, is DGGITQSPKYLFRKEGQNVTLSCEQNLNHDAMYWYRQDPGQGLRLIYYSQIVNDFQKGDIAEGYSVSREKKESFPLTVTSAQKNPTAFYLCASSISAWESEGYYEQYFGPGTRLTVT.

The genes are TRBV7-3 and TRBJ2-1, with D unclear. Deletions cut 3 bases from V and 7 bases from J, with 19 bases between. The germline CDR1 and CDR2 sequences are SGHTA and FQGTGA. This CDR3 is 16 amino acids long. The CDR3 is CASSFTDGAKGNEQFF. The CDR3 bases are TGTGCCAGCAGCTTTACCGACGGTGCCAAAGGGAATGAGCAGTTCTTC.

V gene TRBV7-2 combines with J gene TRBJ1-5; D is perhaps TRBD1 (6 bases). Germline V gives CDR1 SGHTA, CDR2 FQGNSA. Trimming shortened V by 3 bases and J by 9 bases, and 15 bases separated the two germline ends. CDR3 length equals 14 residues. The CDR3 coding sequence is TGTGCCAGCAGCTTCTCGGACAGTACCCTGCCCCAGCATTTT. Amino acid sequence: CASSFSDSTLPQHF.

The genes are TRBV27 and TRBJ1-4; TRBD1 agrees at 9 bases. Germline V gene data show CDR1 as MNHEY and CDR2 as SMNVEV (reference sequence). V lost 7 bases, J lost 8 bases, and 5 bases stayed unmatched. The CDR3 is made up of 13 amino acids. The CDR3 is CASTSTGGEKLFF. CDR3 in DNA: TGTGCCAGCACTTCGACAGGGGGGGAAAAACTGTTTTTT.

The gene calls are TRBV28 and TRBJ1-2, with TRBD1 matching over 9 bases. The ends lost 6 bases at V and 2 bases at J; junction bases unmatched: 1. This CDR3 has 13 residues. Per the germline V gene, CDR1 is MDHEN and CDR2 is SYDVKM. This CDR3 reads CASRGTGNYGYTF. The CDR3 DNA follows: TGTGCCAGCAGGGGGACAGGGAACTATGGCTACACCTTC.

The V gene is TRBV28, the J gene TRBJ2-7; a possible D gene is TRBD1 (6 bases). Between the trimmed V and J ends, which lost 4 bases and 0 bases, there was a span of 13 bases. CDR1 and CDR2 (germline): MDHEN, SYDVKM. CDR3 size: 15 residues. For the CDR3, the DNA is TGTGCCAGCAGTTCCCCCCCGACAGGCTCCTACGAGCAGTACTTC. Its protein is CASSSPPTGSYEQYF.

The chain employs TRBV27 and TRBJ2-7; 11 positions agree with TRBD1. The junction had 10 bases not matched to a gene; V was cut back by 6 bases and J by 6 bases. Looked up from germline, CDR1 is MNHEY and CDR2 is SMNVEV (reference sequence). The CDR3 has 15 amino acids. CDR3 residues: CASSRRGQGAGEQYF. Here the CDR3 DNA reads TGTGCCAGCAGCCGCCGAGGACAGGGGGCAGGCGAGCAGTACTTC.

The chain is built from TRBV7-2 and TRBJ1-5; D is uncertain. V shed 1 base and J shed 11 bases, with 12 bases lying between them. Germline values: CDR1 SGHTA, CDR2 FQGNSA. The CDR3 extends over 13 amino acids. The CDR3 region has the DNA TGTGCCAGCAGCTTAGAGCCGAGTGTGTCCCAGCATTTT. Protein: CASSLEPSVSQHF.

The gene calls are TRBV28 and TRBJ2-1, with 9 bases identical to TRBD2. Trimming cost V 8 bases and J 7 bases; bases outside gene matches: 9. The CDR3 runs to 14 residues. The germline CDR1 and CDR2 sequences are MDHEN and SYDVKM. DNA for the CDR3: TGTGCCAGCCAATCCCCTAGCGGGGTGAATGAGCAGTTCTTC. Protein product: CASQSPSGVNEQFF. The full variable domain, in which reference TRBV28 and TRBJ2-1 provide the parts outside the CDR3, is DVKVTQSSRYLVKRTGEKVFLECVQDMDHENMFWYRQDPGLGLRLIYFSYDVKMKEKGDIPEGYSVSREKKERFSLILESASTNQTSMYLCASQSPSGVNEQFFGPGTRLTVL.

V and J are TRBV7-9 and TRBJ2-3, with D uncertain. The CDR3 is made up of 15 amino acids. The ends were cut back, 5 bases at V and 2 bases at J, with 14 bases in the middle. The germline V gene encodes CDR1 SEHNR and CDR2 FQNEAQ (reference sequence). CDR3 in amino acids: CASSLPIANTDTQYF. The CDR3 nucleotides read TGTGCCAGCAGCCTCCCGATCGCTAACACAGATACGCAGTATTTT.

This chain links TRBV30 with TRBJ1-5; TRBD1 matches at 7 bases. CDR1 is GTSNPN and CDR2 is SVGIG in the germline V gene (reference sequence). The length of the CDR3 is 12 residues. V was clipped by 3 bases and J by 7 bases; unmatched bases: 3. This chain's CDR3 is CAWRTGHQPQHF. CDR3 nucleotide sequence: TGTGCCTGGAGGACAGGGCACCAGCCCCAGCATTTT.

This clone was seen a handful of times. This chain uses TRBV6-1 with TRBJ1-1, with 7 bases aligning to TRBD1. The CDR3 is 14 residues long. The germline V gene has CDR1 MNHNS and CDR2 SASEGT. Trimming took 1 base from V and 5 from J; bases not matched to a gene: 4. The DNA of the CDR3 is TGTGCCAGCAGTGAAGTGGGCAGGGGGACTGAAGCTTTCTTT. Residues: CASSEVGRGTEAFF.